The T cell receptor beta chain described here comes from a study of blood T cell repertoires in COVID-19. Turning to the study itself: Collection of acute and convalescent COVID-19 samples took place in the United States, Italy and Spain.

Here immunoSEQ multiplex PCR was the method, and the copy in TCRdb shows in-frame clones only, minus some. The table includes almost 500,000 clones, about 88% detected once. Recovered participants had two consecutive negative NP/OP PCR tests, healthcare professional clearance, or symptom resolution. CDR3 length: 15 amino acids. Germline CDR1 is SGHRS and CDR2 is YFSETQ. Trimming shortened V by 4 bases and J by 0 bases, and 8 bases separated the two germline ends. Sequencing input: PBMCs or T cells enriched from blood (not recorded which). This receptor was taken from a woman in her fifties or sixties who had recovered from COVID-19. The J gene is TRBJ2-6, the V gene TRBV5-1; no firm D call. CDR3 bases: TGCGCCAGCAGCCGAGAGGTCTCTGGGGCCAACGTCCTGACTTTC. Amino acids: CASSREVSGANVLTF.